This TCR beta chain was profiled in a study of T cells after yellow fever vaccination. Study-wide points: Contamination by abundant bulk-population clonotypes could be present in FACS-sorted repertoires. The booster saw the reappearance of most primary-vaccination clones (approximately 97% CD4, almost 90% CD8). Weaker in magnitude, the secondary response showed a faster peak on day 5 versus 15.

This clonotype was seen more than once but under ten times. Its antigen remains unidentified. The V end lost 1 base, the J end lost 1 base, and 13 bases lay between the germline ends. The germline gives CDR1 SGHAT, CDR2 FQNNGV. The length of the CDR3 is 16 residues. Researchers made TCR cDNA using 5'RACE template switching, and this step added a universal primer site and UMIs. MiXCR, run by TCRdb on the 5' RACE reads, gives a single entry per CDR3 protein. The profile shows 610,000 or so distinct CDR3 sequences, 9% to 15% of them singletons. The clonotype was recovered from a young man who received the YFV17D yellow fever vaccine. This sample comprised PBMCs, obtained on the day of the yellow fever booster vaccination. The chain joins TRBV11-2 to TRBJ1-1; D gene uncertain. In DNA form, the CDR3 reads TGTGCCAGCAGCTTAGTGAGGGAGTCGGCGAACACTGAAGCTTTCTTT. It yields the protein CASSLVRESANTEAFF.